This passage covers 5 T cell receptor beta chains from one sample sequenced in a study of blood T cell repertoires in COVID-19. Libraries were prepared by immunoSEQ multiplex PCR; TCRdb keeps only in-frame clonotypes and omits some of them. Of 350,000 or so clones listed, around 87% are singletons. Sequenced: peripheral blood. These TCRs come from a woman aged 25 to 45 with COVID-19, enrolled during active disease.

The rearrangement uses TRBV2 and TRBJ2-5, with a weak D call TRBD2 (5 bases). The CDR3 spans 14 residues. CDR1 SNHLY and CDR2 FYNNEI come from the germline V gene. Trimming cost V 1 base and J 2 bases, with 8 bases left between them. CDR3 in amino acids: CASSEVRLQETQYF. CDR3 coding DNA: TGTGCCAGCAGTGAAGTCAGACTACAAGAGACCCAGTACTTC.

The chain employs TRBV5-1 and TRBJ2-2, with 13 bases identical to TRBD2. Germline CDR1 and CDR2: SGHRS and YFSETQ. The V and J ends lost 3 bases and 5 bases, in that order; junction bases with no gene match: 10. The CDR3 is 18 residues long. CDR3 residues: CASSWGRTSGRETGELFF. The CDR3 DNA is TGCGCCAGCAGCTGGGGCCGGACTAGCGGGAGAGAAACCGGGGAGCTGTTTTTT.

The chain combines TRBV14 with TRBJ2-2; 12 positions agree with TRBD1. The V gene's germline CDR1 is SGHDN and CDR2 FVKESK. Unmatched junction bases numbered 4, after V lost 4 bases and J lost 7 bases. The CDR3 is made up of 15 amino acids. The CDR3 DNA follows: TGTGCCAGCAGCCGGGGACAGGGGGCGAGCGGGGAGCTGTTTTTT. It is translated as CASSRGQGASGELFF.

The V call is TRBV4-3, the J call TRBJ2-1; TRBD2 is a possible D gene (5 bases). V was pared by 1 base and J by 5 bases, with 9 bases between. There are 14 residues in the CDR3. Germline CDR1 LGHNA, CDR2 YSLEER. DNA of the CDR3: TGCGCCAGCAGCCAAGGGCTAGCCAACAATGAGCAGTTCTTC. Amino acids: CASSQGLANNEQFF.

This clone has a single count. CDR3 nucleotide sequence: TGTGCCAGCGCCCTGGCAGGGGGCGTTCAGCCCCAGCATTTT. Its translation: CASALAGGVQPQHF. The J gene is TRBJ1-5, the V gene TRBV28; 8 bases line up with TRBD1. Germline V gives CDR1 MDHEN, CDR2 SYDVKM. The CDR3 loop spans 14 amino acids. The junction had 9 bases not matched to a gene; V was cut back by 8 bases and J by 6 bases.